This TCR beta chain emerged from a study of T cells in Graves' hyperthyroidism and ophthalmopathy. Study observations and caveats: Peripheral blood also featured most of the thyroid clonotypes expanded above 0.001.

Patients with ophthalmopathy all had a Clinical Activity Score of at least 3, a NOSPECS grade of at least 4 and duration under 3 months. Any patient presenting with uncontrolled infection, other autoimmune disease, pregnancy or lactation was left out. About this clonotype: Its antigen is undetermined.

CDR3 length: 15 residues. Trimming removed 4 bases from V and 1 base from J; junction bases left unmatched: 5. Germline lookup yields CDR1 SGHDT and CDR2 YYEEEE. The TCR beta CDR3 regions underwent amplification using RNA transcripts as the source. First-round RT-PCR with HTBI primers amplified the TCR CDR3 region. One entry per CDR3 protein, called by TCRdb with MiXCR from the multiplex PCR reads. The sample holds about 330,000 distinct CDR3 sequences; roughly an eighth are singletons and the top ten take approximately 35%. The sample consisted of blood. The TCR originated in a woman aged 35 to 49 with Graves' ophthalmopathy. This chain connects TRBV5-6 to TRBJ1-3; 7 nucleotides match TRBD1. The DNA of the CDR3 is TGTGCCAGCAGCACCCTGACAGGGTCTGGAAACACCATATATTTT. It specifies CASSTLTGSGNTIYF.